This T cell receptor beta chain was sequenced in a study of cytomegalovirus exposure and HLA in healthy donors. Study overall: About 82 million unique TCRs from HLA-typed donors were held in an early release of data.

There are 13 residues in the CDR3. The germline V gene encodes CDR1 SGHVS and CDR2 FQNEAQ. Trimming stripped 1 base from V and 2 bases from J, with 6 bases between. Use of 60 Vbeta and 13 Jbeta primers characterized the PCR. Sequencing was performed with immunoSEQ multiplex PCR; in TCRdb, only in-frame clones are kept and a portion is missing. The table lists about 160,000 clones, 71% of them singletons. Comments on this clone: The antigen is undetermined.

Notes on the study in general: Researchers reported in a later analysis that a missense DCLRE1C variant was tied to TCR beta V- and J-gene trimming. Researchers reported that three CMV-associated chains were confirmed in vitro as CMV antigen-specific.

The chain joins TRBV7-8 to TRBJ2-7; D is perhaps TRBD1 (5 bases). Material: PBMCs. The TCR was taken from a woman aged 25 to 45 in good health and CMV-seronegative. Here the CDR3 reads CASSLETAYEQYF. CDR3 sequence (DNA): TGTGCCAGCAGCTTAGAGACAGCCTACGAGCAGTACTTC. The full variable domain, with the rest looked up from reference TRBV7-8 and TRBJ2-7, is GAGVSQSPRYKVAKRGQDVALRCDPISGHVSLFWYQQALGQGPEFLTYFQNEAQLDKSGLPSDRFFAERPEGSVSTLKIQRTQQEDSAVYLCASSLETAYEQYFGPGTRLTVT.